The 22 T cell receptor beta chains in this list originate from one sample, sequenced in a study of T cell changes during pregnancy in multiple sclerosis. Profiling relied on immunoSEQ multiplex PCR, and the TCRdb table lists in-frame clones only, not all of them. This table has around 57,000 clones, 91% appearing once. The sequencing here drew on peripheral blood, taken in the third trimester of pregnancy. These receptor sequences come from a female donor in good health, enrolled as a control in a pregnancy study.

V is TRBV13 and J is TRBJ2-1, with TRBD2 as a possible D gene (5 bases). CDR3 length equals 15 residues. Trimming removed 4 bases at V and 3 bases at J, with 13 bases between. The germline V gene encodes CDR1 PRHDT and CDR2 FYEKMQ (reference sequence). CDR3 nucleotide sequence: TGTGCCAGCAGCTCTCAGATTGGGAGCTACAATGAGCAGTTCTTC. Protein product: CASSSQIGSYNEQFF. The variable domain in full, with the rest retrieved from reference TRBV13 and TRBJ2-1, is AAGVIQSPRHLIKEKRETATLKCYPIPRHDTVYWYQQGPGQDPQFLISFYEKMQSDKGSIPDRFSAQQFSDYHSELNMSSLELGDSALYFCASSSQIGSYNEQFFGPGTRLTVL.

V gene TRBV5-1 combines with J gene TRBJ2-7, with D unclear. Germline CDR1 and CDR2: SGHRS and YFSETQ. The CDR3 consists of 13 residues. Trimming stripped 3 bases from V and 5 bases from J, with 12 bases between. The DNA of the CDR3 is TGCGCCAGCAGCTCGTCGCCGAGGAACGAGCAGTACTTC. This sequence encodes CASSSSPRNEQYF.

The sample holds one count of this clone. This sequence joins TRBV7-9 and TRBJ2-6, with TRBD1 matching over 8 bases. This CDR3 region has 17 residues. J lost 4 bases, V lost 4 bases, and 9 bases had no gene match. Per germline, CDR1 SEHNR and CDR2 FQNEAQ (reference sequence). The CDR3 DNA sequence: TGTGCCAGCAGCTCTGGACAGGGTTTCTCCGGGGCCAACGTCCTGACTTTC. Its protein is CASSSGQGFSGANVLTF.

This rearrangement joins TRBV5-3 to TRBJ1-2; the D gene is possibly TRBD1 (6 bases). TRBV5-3 belongs to the ORF category, with a function that is uncertain. This CDR3 comprises 20 residues. V shed 4 bases and J shed 6 bases, with 34 bases lying between them. CDR3 region: CARSHPGTSPAKSSANGYTF. CDR3 nucleotide sequence: TGTGCCAGAAGCCACCCCGGGACAAGTCCCGCCAAGTCCTCCGCGAATGGCTACACCTTC.

This chain links TRBV6-1 with TRBJ2-5; TRBD2 matches 7 bases. V was clipped by 0 bases and J by 3 bases; unmatched bases: 10. The CDR3 has 17 residues. Per germline, CDR1 MNHNS and CDR2 SASEGT. CDR3 nucleotide sequence: TGTGCCAGCAGTGAAGCGGTGGGGGGAGGGCCGGAAGAGACCCAGTACTTC. Residues: CASSEAVGGGPEETQYF.

The chain has TRBV7-8 and TRBJ2-3; 10 nucleotides align to TRBD2. Germline V gives CDR1 SGHVS, CDR2 FQNEAQ. V lost 5 bases and J lost 2; bases outside the gene matches: 7. There are 16 residues in the CDR3. The CDR3: CASSTWTSGSTDTQYF. The CDR3 DNA follows: TGTGCCAGCAGCACCTGGACTAGCGGATCCACAGATACGCAGTATTTT.

J is TRBJ1-5 and V is TRBV15, with D unresolved. The length of the CDR3 is 15 residues. With 5 bases removed from V and 3 bases from J, the gap between germline ends came to 14 bases. Germline CDR1 LNHNV, CDR2 YYDKDF (reference sequence). Here the CDR3 DNA reads TGTGCCACCAGCCTTGAGACGGGAAACAATCAGCCCCAGCATTTT. This encodes CATSLETGNNQPQHF.

The gene calls are TRBV5-1 and TRBJ1-2; D is unresolved. The CDR3 has 15 amino acids. Trimming cost V 1 base and J 0 bases, with 10 bases left between them. The germline gives CDR1 SGHRS, CDR2 YFSETQ. CDR3 amino acids: CASSLRGDPNYGYTF. The CDR3 DNA reads TGCGCCAGCAGCTTGCGGGGTGACCCTAACTATGGCTACACCTTC.

The chain has TRBV6-1 and TRBJ2-1, with unresolved D. Trimming took off 5 bases at V and 5 bases at J, with 10 bases between the two ends. In germline, CDR1 is MNHNS, CDR2 SASEGT. The length of the CDR3 is 13 residues. The DNA for the CDR3 is TGTGCCAGCAGTAGTCTGAGAGACAATGAGCAGTTCTTC. This sequence encodes CASSSLRDNEQFF.

The chain has TRBV6-5 and TRBJ1-5, with TRBD1 identical over 11 bases. Germline CDR1 MNHEY, CDR2 SVGAGI. CDR3 length equals 13 residues. V trimming: 6 bases; J trimming: 11 bases; junction bases outside the gene matches: 6. The CDR3 sequence is CASRRTGGGAQHF. For the CDR3, the DNA is TGTGCCAGCAGGAGGACAGGGGGCGGGGCCCAGCATTTT.

The chain recombines TRBV18 with TRBJ2-7, with 8 bases aligning to TRBD1. CDR1 is KGHSH, CDR2 LQKENI, per germline. The ends lost 3 bases at V and 3 bases at J; junction bases unmatched: 7. The CDR3 totals 15 residues. For the CDR3, the DNA is TGTGCCAGCTCACCGAGACAGGGGATCCTCTACGAGCAGTACTTC. Its protein product is CASSPRQGILYEQYF.

This chain joins TRBV11-1 and TRBJ2-7; TRBD2 might be the D (5 bases). Trimming took off 4 bases at V and 5 bases at J, with 15 bases between the two ends. The V gene's germline CDR1 is SGHAT and CDR2 FQDESV (reference sequence). The length of the CDR3 is 14 residues. For the CDR3, the DNA is TGTGCCAGCAGCTACGAGAGGGCCGTAGACGAGCAGTACTTC. Translating gives CASSYERAVDEQYF. Using reference TRBV11-1 and TRBJ2-7 for the parts outside the CDR3, the full variable domain is EAEVAQSPRYKITEKSQAVAFWCDPISGHATLYWYRQILGQGPELLVQFQDESVVDDSQLPKDRFSAERLKGVDSTLKIQPAELGDSAMYLCASSYERAVDEQYFGPGTRLTVT.

As for this clone: This sample also contains other DNA sequences that code for the same CDR3. The genes are TRBV5-1 and TRBJ2-7; D is perhaps TRBD1 (6 bases). Germline V gene sequence: CDR1 SGHRS, CDR2 YFSETQ. Trimming left V 3 bases short and J 2 bases short, with 15 bases between. This CDR3 contains 15 residues. CDR3 loop: CASSSETGNAYEQYF. CDR3 DNA: TGCGCCAGCAGCTCCGAAACAGGGAACGCCTACGAGCAGTACTTC.

The chain recombines TRBV30 with TRBJ2-2, with D possibly matching TRBD1 (5 bases). The germline CDR1 and CDR2 sequences are GTSNPN and SVGIG (reference sequence). The CDR3 runs to 15 residues. V lost 2 bases and J lost 5, with 15 bases in between. The CDR3 nucleotides are TGTGCCTGGAGTCCCCAGGGTAGGAAAACCGGGGAGCTGTTTTTT. This translates into CAWSPQGRKTGELFF.

This clone turned up a few times. V usage is TRBV2 and J usage is TRBJ2-2; 8 bases map to TRBD1. CDR3 length: 14 amino acids. CDR1 and CDR2 (germline): SNHLY, FYNNEI. Trimming removed 7 bases from V and 6 bases from J; junction bases left unmatched: 7. CDR3 in amino acids: CASKRTGTSGELFF. The CDR3 region has the DNA TGTGCCAGCAAGCGGACAGGGACCTCCGGGGAGCTGTTTTTT.

The CDR3 nucleotides read TGTGCCAGCAGTTTAGGGCAGGGAGGAAAACTGTTTTTT. Amino acids: CASSLGQGGKLFF. The chain combines TRBV28 with TRBJ1-4; perhaps TRBD1 as D (5 bases). With 2 bases removed from V and 10 bases from J, the gap between germline ends came to 11 bases. Looked up from germline, CDR1 is MDHEN and CDR2 is SYDVKM. The CDR3 is 13 residues long. The whole variable domain, remainder taken from reference TRBV28 and TRBJ1-4, is DVKVTQSSRYLVKRTGEKVFLECVQDMDHENMFWYRQDPGLGLRLIYFSYDVKMKEKGDIPEGYSVSREKKERFSLILESASTNQTSMYLCASSLGQGGKLFFGSGTQLSVL.

The CDR3 reads CASSTRQDHSNQPQHF. CDR3 DNA: TGTGCCAGTAGTACCCGACAGGACCATAGCAATCAGCCCCAGCATTTT. The V and J genes are TRBV19 and TRBJ1-5; the D gene is possibly TRBD1 (6 bases). The CDR3 is 16 amino acids. The germline V gene has CDR1 LNHDA and CDR2 SQIVND (reference sequence). Trimming cost V 4 bases and J 0 bases, with 13 bases left between them.

In this sample, this clone turned up once. The V call is TRBV6-1, the J call TRBJ1-6, with D tentatively TRBD1 (5 bases). CDR1 is MNHNS, CDR2 SASEGT, per germline. Trimming removed 1 base at V and 6 bases at J, with 10 bases between. The CDR3 spans 15 residues. The DNA of the CDR3 is TGTGCCAGCAGTGAAGACCCCGGGGGTAATTCACCCCTCCACTTT. The encoded protein is CASSEDPGGNSPLHF.

The rearrangement links TRBV7-8 to TRBJ2-5; 9 nucleotides line up with TRBD2. Losses at the gene ends were 4 bases for V and 4 bases for J; bases not matched to a gene: 7. CDR1 is SGHVS, CDR2 FQNEAQ, per germline. The CDR3 contains 15 residues. The chain's CDR3 is CASSSTSGWGETQYF. The CDR3 DNA follows: TGTGCCAGCAGCTCAACTAGCGGGTGGGGAGAGACCCAGTACTTC.

The V call is TRBV7-2, the J call TRBJ2-1; 7 bases map to TRBD2. Per germline, CDR1 SGHTA and CDR2 FQGNSA. CDR3 length: 18 residues. V was pared by 2 bases and J by 0 bases, with 10 bases of the junction left unmatched. The CDR3 loop is CASSLRASGMSSYNEQFF. The DNA of the CDR3 is TGTGCCAGCAGCTTACGGGCTAGCGGAATGAGCTCCTACAATGAGCAGTTCTTC.

This clone appeared a single time. This rearrangement joins TRBV7-8 to TRBJ1-4, with 9 bases that match TRBD1. CDR3 length: 15 amino acids. Per germline, CDR1 SGHVS and CDR2 FQNEAQ. V dropped 5 bases and J dropped 7; count of bases not matched to a gene: 8. CDR3 DNA: TGTGCCAGCAGCCGGGGTAGGACAGGGGCTGAAAAACTGTTTTTT. Amino acids: CASSRGRTGAEKLFF.

This clone was observed a single time. The chain employs TRBV5-4 and TRBJ2-1; 8 bases line up with TRBD1. The CDR3 sequence is 14 residues long. Germline V lookup: CDR1 SGHNT, CDR2 YYREEE (reference sequence). J was trimmed by 12 bases and V by 0 bases; bases with no gene match: 8. CDR3 sequence reads: CASSLGQGPTRQFF. In nucleotides, the CDR3 is TGTGCCAGCAGCTTGGGACAGGGGCCCACAAGGCAGTTCTTC.